This T cell receptor beta chain was profiled in a study of CD8+ T cells in alopecia areata. TCR sequencing used cDNA made by reverse transcription of extracted RNA. The assay was immunoSEQ multiplex PCR, and TCRdb's table has in-frame clones only and misses some. The sample has over 200,000 clones, 57% seen once. This clone was seen a handful of times. The V gene's germline CDR1 is SGHRS and CDR2 YFSETQ. V was clipped by 2 bases and J by 0 bases, with 5 bases between them. The CDR3 runs 14 residues. The sequencing here drew on CD4+ T cells sorted from blood, taken at week 0. This clonotype originated in a human donor with alopecia areata. The V call is TRBV5-1, the J call TRBJ1-4; D is uncertain. CDR3 region: CASSFLATNEKLFF. The CDR3 DNA is TGCGCCAGCAGCTTCCTTGCAACTAATGAAAAACTGTTTTTT.